Presented here are 10 T cell receptor beta chains from one specimen sequenced in a study of Tregs in tolerant kidney transplant recipients. Here immunoSEQ multiplex PCR was the method, and the copy in TCRdb shows in-frame clones only, minus some. The sample has 15,000 to 20,000 clones; around 55% are singletons. These TCRs' antigens remain unknown. The sample was Tregs from blood cultured with allogeneic cells. Receptor source: a human donor in good health.

This clone has just a few counts. V is TRBV7-3 and J is TRBJ2-3; D is unclear. The CDR3 is 13 amino acids. Trimming removed 5 bases from V and 10 bases from J, with 16 bases in between. The V gene's germline CDR1 is SGHTA and CDR2 FQGTGA. The CDR3 bases are TGTGCCAGCAGCCCCGGTTCCCGCGAGGCGCAGTATTTT. Protein: CASSPGSREAQYF. The variable domain in full, completed from reference TRBV7-3 and TRBJ2-3, reads GAGVSQTPSNKVTEKGKYVELRCDPISGHTALYWYRQSLGQGPEFLIYFQGTGAADDSGLPNDRFFAVRPEGSVSTLKIQRTERGDSAVYLCASSPGSREAQYFGPGTRLTVL.

This chain links TRBV6-5 with TRBJ2-5; 8 bases agree with TRBD2. Losses at the gene ends were 7 bases for V and 7 bases for J; bases not matched to a gene: 11. The CDR3 runs to 14 residues. Germline values: CDR1 MNHEY, CDR2 SVGAGI. The CDR3: CASKTLSGVGTQYF. The CDR3 coding sequence is TGTGCCAGCAAAACCCTTAGCGGGGTCGGGACCCAGTACTTC.

The rearrangement uses TRBV5-4 and TRBJ1-3; a possible D gene is TRBD1 (5 bases). V was clipped by 0 bases and J by 3 bases, with 13 bases between them. The CDR3 runs to 16 residues. The germline CDR1 and CDR2 sequences are SGHNT and YYREEE (reference sequence). CDR3 sequence (DNA): TGTGCCAGCAGCTTGGGGGACGGCGTAGGTGGAAACACCATATATTTT. Translation gives CASSLGDGVGGNTIYF.

There are many counts of this clone. The V and J genes are TRBV4-1 and TRBJ2-7; D may match TRBD1 or TRBD2 (5 bases each). The germline V gene has CDR1 MGHRA and CDR2 YSYEKL. V gave up 1 base and J gave up 3 bases, with 13 bases separating them. The CDR3 loop spans 15 amino acids. The CDR3 bases are TGCGCCAGCAGCCAAGTCCGGGACCCCGACTACGAGCAGTACTTC. Translation gives CASSQVRDPDYEQYF.

The chain uses TRBV4-3 and TRBJ2-1, with no clear D. In germline, CDR1 is LGHNA, CDR2 YSLEER. This CDR3 is 14 amino acids long. Trimming shortened V by 3 bases and J by 1 base, and 7 bases separated the two germline ends. The CDR3 coding sequence is TGCGCCAGCAGCCAGGTAGGGTCCTACAATGAGCAGTTCTTC. Protein: CASSQVGSYNEQFF.

This chain uses TRBV6-1 with TRBJ2-7, with D maybe TRBD2 (6 bases). The CDR3 length is 13 residues. Between the trimmed V and J ends, which lost 7 bases and 5 bases, there was a span of 15 bases. Germline CDR1 is MNHNS and CDR2 is SASEGT. Here the CDR3 reads CASTRGRGHEQYF. For the CDR3, the DNA is TGTGCCAGCACCCGTGGGCGGGGCCACGAGCAGTACTTC.

The chain uses TRBV18 and TRBJ1-2, with D perhaps matching TRBD1 (5 bases). CDR1 KGHSH and CDR2 LQKENI come from the germline V gene. This CDR3 has 16 amino acids. The V and J ends lost 5 bases and 1 base respectively, with 17 bases between them. CDR3 sequence reads: CASSAELAGRNYGYTF. The CDR3 DNA reads as TGTGCCAGCTCAGCTGAGTTGGCGGGACGTAACTATGGCTACACCTTC. Complete variable domain (other parts from reference TRBV18 and TRBJ1-2): NAGVMQNPRHLVRRRGQEARLRCSPMKGHSHVYWYRQLPEEGLKFMVYLQKENIIDESGMPKERFSAEFPKEGPSILRIQQVVRGDSAAYFCASSAELAGRNYGYTFGSGTRLTVV.

The V gene is TRBV7-6, the J gene TRBJ2-1; TRBD2 aligns across 12 bases. The CDR3 is made up of 16 amino acids. Germline-derived CDR1 and CDR2 are SGHVS and FNYEAQ. V dropped 5 bases and J dropped 7; count of bases not matched to a gene: 9. The CDR3 region is CASSPRASGRVNEQFF. The DNA for the CDR3 is TGTGCCAGCAGCCCTAGGGCTAGCGGGAGGGTGAATGAGCAGTTCTTC.

The chain recombines TRBV5-1 with TRBJ2-5; possibly TRBD1 for D (6 bases). Looked up from germline, CDR1 is SGHRS and CDR2 is YFSETQ. The CDR3 has 16 residues. The V end was cut by 0 bases, the J end by 4 bases, with 16 bases between. CDR3 sequence: CASSLDTGSGGETQYF. Here the CDR3 DNA reads TGCGCCAGCAGCTTGGATACAGGGTCCGGTGGAGAGACCCAGTACTTC.

The chain couples TRBV7-2 to TRBJ1-5; tentative D call: TRBD1 (6 bases). Germline CDR1 reads SGHTA; CDR2 reads FQGNSA. The CDR3 runs 13 residues. V was pared by 7 bases and J by 4 bases, with 11 bases between. The CDR3 loop reads CASNRGANQPQHF. The CDR3 DNA sequence: TGTGCCAGCAATAGGGGGGCAAATCAGCCCCAGCATTTT.